This T cell receptor (beta chain) comes out of a study of blood T cell repertoires in COVID-19 (dated by TCRdb to between 2020 and 2021). For context, the study as a whole: Samples from collaborators originated in the United States, Italy and Spain and spanned both the acute and convalescent phases of COVID-19. Nearly every sample came with metadata listing a de-identified subject ID, COVID-19 status, age in years and sex. The prospective study material was composed of cDNA or gDNA derived from T cells, B-cell-depleted T cells, or PBMCs. HLA class I and class II types, where available, came from metadata supplied by the sample provider rather than from assay-based typing. Deeply sampled blood TCRbeta repertoires from subjects exposed to, actively infected with, or recovered from COVID-19 were included in the dataset. The samples were drawn from two sources: the first 160 participants of the ongoing ImmuneRACE study, and fewer than 1,500 subjects contributed by 6 global collaborators. The repertoires were released in a freely available public database intended as a resource for research on the immune response to SARS-CoV-2. Broader findings and caveats from the paper: The quantity of clinical and demographic metadata differed by source and by participant and was supplied without curation.

On this clone itself: Its binding antigen is unknown. Base qualities are missing; no much larger clone stands one base away.

TCRbeta CDR3 regions were amplified from genomic DNA using the immunoSEQ Assay, a bias-controlled multiplex PCR. In the authors' own workflow: The number of nucleated cells in each sample was estimated from the amplification of reference gene primers within the assay. To quantify the absolute abundance of each unique TCRbeta CDR3 rearrangement, sequence reads were collapsed and filtered. Productive Simpson clonality was computed per sample as the square root of Simpson's diversity index over productive rearrangements. The clones in this table, taken by TCRdb from immuneACCESS, are in-frame only. Not every clone is retained; where verified, under half of the shortfall comes from an unresolved V gene, and the cause of the rest is unknown. V, J and clone size reflect that table, while D and trimming were determined from the DNA. The sample records roughly 220,000 clones, about four fifths of which are singletons. Of the sample, 6.8% is held by the ten largest clones.

Enrolling through a virtual design, the prospective study's participants ranged in age from roughly 18 to 89 years and lived across more than 20 United States geographic areas. In the prospective study, cohorts were assigned on the basis of participant-reported clinical history obtained from a screening survey and a study questionnaire. Recovered participants in ImmuneRACE Cohort 3 were defined by two consecutive negative NP/OP PCR tests, clearance by a healthcare professional, or resolution of symptoms. Mobile phlebotomists in the prospective study collected whole blood, serum and a nasopharyngeal or oropharyngeal swab from every participant. Over a roughly two-month period, participants in the prospective study had the option of providing additional blood draws and questionnaires. Before DNA extraction, blood samples from the prospective study were shipped at room temperature or frozen. The CDR3 measures 15 amino acids from cysteine to phenylalanine. The DNA shown is the 45-base CDR3, in frame from base 1. CDR1 and CDR2 are read off the germline V gene (reference sequence) as LNHDA and SQIVND. Unmatched junction bases come to 6, with V trimmed by 4 bases and J by 4 bases.

Recombination joined TRBV19 with TRBJ1-4; TRBD1 matches 7 bases in the middle. This receptor was taken from a woman in her thirties or forties who had recovered from COVID-19. Sequencing was performed on PBMCs or T cells enriched from blood (not recorded which). In nucleotides, the sequence is TGTGCCAGTAGTACGCCGGGACAGTATAATGAAAAACTGTTTTTT. Translated, it gives CASSTPGQYNEKLFF.